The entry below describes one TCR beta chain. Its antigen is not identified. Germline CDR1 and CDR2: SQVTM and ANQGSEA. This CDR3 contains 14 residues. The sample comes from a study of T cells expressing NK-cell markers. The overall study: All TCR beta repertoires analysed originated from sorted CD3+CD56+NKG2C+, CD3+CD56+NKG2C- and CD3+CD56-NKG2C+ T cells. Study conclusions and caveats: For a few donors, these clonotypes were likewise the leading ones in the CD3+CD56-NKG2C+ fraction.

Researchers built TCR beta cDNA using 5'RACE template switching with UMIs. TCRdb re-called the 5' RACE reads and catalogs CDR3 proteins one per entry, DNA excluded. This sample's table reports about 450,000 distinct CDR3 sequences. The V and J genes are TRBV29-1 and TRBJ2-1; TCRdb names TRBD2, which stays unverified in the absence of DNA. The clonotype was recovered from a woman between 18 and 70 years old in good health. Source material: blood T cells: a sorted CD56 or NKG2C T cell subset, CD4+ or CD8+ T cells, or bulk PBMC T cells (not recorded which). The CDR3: CSVPGLYTYNEQFF.